This passage covers 5 T cell receptor beta chains from one sample sequenced in a study of T cell responses to AZD1222 COVID-19 vaccine. Produced via immunoSEQ multiplex PCR; TCRdb's table is partial and in-frame only. The sample has approximately 150,000 clones, more than 90% seen once. The sequenced sample was peripheral blood, obtained on day 0 of AZD1222 vaccination. The receptors come from an adult in good health.

The chain couples TRBV27 to TRBJ1-2, with 7 bases lining up with TRBD1. This CDR3 contains 15 residues. Unmatched junction bases numbered 7, after V lost 5 bases and J lost 1 base. Germline V CDR1 and CDR2: MNHEY, SMNVEV (reference sequence). The CDR3 region is CASSISWDSNYGYTF. In DNA form, the CDR3 reads TGTGCCAGCAGTATAAGTTGGGACAGTAACTATGGCTACACCTTC.

This sequence joins TRBV2 and TRBJ2-5; 7 bases fit TRBD2. Trimming took 6 bases from V and 1 from J; bases not matched to a gene: 5. The CDR3 covers 14 residues. From germline, CDR1 is SNHLY and CDR2 FYNNEI. In DNA form, the CDR3 reads TGTGCCAGCAGGCAACTAGCGTCCCAAGAGACCCAGTACTTC. Its protein is CASRQLASQETQYF.

This rearrangement joins TRBV5-1 to TRBJ2-5; maybe TRBD2 (6 bases). V lost 0 bases and J 2 bases, leaving 14 bases between the germline ends. The CDR3 sequence is 16 residues long. Germline loops: CDR1 SGHRS, CDR2 YFSETQ. In DNA, the CDR3 is TGCGCCAGCAGCTTGGTCGGGAGCAAAACTCAAGAGACCCAGTACTTC. Translating gives CASSLVGSKTQETQYF.

This clone has just a few counts. The chain employs TRBV7-8 and TRBJ1-2; D is unresolved. This CDR3 has 12 amino acids. V was clipped by 5 bases and J by 5 bases, with 9 bases between them. Germline CDR1 reads SGHVS; CDR2 reads FQNEAQ. The CDR3 spells CASSPTGYGYTF. The CDR3 bases are TGTGCCAGCAGCCCCACCGGGTATGGCTACACCTTC.

This chain joins TRBV3-1 (or the pseudogene TRBV3-2) and TRBJ1-2; no definite D call. The CDR3 totals 15 residues. The germline V and J ends were trimmed by 1 base and 6 bases, with 15 bases remaining between them. Germline assignment: CDR1 LGHDT and CDR2 YNNKEL (reference sequence). Here the CDR3 reads CASSQGQIGKNGYTF. In DNA form, the CDR3 reads TGTGCCAGCAGCCAAGGCCAGATAGGGAAGAATGGCTACACCTTC.